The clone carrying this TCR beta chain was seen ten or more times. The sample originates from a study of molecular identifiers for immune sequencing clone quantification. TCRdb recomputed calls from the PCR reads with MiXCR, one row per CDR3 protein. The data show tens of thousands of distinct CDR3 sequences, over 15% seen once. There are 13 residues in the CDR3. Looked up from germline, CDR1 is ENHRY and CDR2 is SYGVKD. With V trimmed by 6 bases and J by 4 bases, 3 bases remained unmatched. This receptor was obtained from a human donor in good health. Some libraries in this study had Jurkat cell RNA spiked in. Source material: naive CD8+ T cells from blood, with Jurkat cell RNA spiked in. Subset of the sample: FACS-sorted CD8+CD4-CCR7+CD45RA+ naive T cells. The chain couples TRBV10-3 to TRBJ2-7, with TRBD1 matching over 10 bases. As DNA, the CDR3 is TGTGCCATCAGAGAGGACAGGGGGTACGAGCAGTACTTC. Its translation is CAIREDRGYEQYF.